This T cell receptor beta chain was documented in a study of blood T cell repertoires in COVID-19. The CDR3 totals 15 residues. Trimming stripped 6 bases from V and 2 bases from J, with 17 bases between. TCRdb keeps only in-frame clones here, not all; method: immunoSEQ multiplex PCR. This sample yields tens of thousands of clones, of which around 80% are seen a single time; about 6% belongs to the top ten. This chain uses TRBV23-1 with TRBJ2-7; the D gene is possibly TRBD1 (6 bases). TRBV23-1 is sorted into the ORF group, with uncertain function. The source of this sequence is a woman aged 55-70 years with acute or convalescent COVID-19. Specimen: peripheral blood. Written as DNA, the CDR3 is TGCGCCAGCAGCCTATTAGGACAGTTCCCCTACGAGCAGTACTTC. Translated: CASSLLGQFPYEQYF.